This T cell receptor beta chain emerged from a study of graft-versus-host responses after intestinal transplantation. Study information: Recipients had transplants, and these were multivisceral, liver-intestinal, or isolated intestinal. Anti-thymocyte globulin served as induction for all recipients, who then took tacrolimus and steroids for about three years. The study's findings and limits: Allografts carried high graft-versus-host to host-versus-graft clonal ratios in patients having graft-donor T cell macrochimerism. Ileal or blood samples showed some GvH clones first, and such clones were also found in recipient marrow.

Sequencing was performed with immunoSEQ multiplex PCR; in TCRdb, only in-frame clones are kept and a portion is missing. The table records around 30,000 clones, roughly 83% of them present only once. CDR3 length: 14 residues. V shed 7 bases, J shed 7 bases, and the junction held 4 bases outside the gene matches. Germline CDR1 reads SGDLS; CDR2 reads YYNGEE. About this clone itself: The antigen remains unidentified.

The TCR sequence derives from a human patient who received an intestinal transplant, so some T cells may come from the graft donor. This sequence joins TRBV9 and TRBJ2-1, with TRBD2 matching 14 bases. The material was PBMCs, obtained 28 days after intestinal transplant. The CDR3, as DNA: TGTGCCAGCGGGACTAGCGGGGGATGGAATGAGCAGTTCTTC. Its translation: CASGTSGGWNEQFF.